The 20 T cell receptor beta chains below come from one sample, sequenced in a study of shared clonotypes between healthy human individuals. The data were produced by immunoSEQ multiplex PCR, yet TCRdb's version contains in-frame clones alone and is incomplete. The table includes hundreds of thousands of clones, around nine tenths detected once. Material for sequencing was memory CD8+ T cells sorted from blood. The sample's subset: CD45RO+ cells pooled with CCR7-negative TemRA cells. These receptors all come from a man between 18 and 29 years old in good health.

This chain joins TRBV2 and TRBJ1-2, with D possibly being TRBD1 (6 bases). Trimming shortened V by 6 bases and J by 9 bases, and 26 bases separated the two germline ends. The CDR3 covers 16 residues. Looked up from germline, CDR1 is SNHLY and CDR2 is FYNNEI. The DNA for the CDR3 is TGTGCCAGCAGCGGGCCCCAACAGGGCGGGGGTTGGCGCTACACCTTC. Protein: CASSGPQQGGGWRYTF.

This clone came up once. This chain connects TRBV28 to TRBJ1-2; 7 nucleotides agree with TRBD1. With 4 bases clipped from V and 4 bases from J, the junction kept 12 bases outside the gene matches. In germline, CDR1 is MDHEN, CDR2 SYDVKM. The CDR3 has 16 amino acids. The CDR3 loop reads CASSSRQGEFLYGYTF. Written as DNA, the CDR3 is TGTGCCAGCAGTTCCCGACAGGGCGAGTTTCTCTATGGCTACACCTTC.

The chain is built from TRBV27 and TRBJ2-3; D is possibly TRBD1 (6 bases). Germline V lookup: CDR1 MNHEY, CDR2 SMNVEV (reference sequence). The CDR3 extends over 14 amino acids. V lost 4 bases to trimming and J lost 2 bases, with 10 bases between them. The CDR3 loop is CASSSWTVTDTQYF. In nucleotides, the CDR3 is TGTGCCAGCAGTTCCTGGACAGTCACAGATACGCAGTATTTT.

This chain uses TRBV30 with TRBJ2-3; D perhaps matches TRBD2 (5 bases). With 4 bases removed from V and 0 bases from J, the gap between germline ends came to 11 bases. The CDR3 is 14 residues long. In germline, CDR1 is GTSNPN, CDR2 SVGIG (reference sequence). Here the CDR3 reads CAWTTGISTDTQYF. In DNA form, the CDR3 reads TGTGCCTGGACTACGGGGATTAGCACAGATACGCAGTATTTT.

The chain has TRBV7-9 and TRBJ2-1, with D uncertain. CDR3 length: 15 amino acids. Germline CDR1 and CDR2: SEHNR and FQNEAQ (reference sequence). V lost 3 bases and J lost 8, with 17 bases in between. The CDR3 protein is CASSLSTTYEYEQFF. CDR3 sequence (DNA): TGTGCCAGCAGCTTGAGCACTACCTACGAGTATGAGCAGTTCTTC. The variable domain in full, with the rest retrieved from reference TRBV7-9 and TRBJ2-1, is DTGVSQNPRHKITKRGQNVTFRCDPISEHNRLYWYRQTLGQGPEFLTYFQNEAQLEKSRLLSDRFSAERPKGSFSTLEIQRTEQGDSAMYLCASSLSTTYEYEQFFGPGTRLTVL.

This chain connects TRBV6-6 to TRBJ2-7; D uncertain. The CDR3 has 12 amino acids. Germline V CDR1 and CDR2: MNHNY, SVGAGI (reference sequence). With 4 bases removed from V and 9 bases from J, the gap between germline ends came to 13 bases. In DNA form, the CDR3 reads TGTGCCAGCAGTTCCTCGGGCCTGTGGCAGTACTTC. Its translation is CASSSSGLWQYF.

The chain has TRBV5-6 and TRBJ2-1; 9 positions agree with TRBD1. CDR1 SGHDT and CDR2 YYEEEE come from the germline V gene. The V segment lost 2 bases and the J segment 9 bases; nucleotides outside the gene matches: 6. This CDR3 is built from 14 residues. CDR3 DNA: TGTGCCAGCAGCTTCGGGACAGGGCGTAGTGAGCAGTTCTTC. Translated: CASSFGTGRSEQFF.

This clone was recorded once. The gene calls are TRBV5-6 and TRBJ2-7; TRBD1 matches at 9 bases. V shed 4 bases, J shed 0 bases, and the junction held 14 bases outside the gene matches. Germline values: CDR1 SGHDT, CDR2 YYEEEE. The CDR3 has 18 residues. This chain's CDR3 is CASSPDRGLQITSYEQYF. CDR3 DNA: TGTGCCAGCAGCCCGGACAGGGGTCTTCAAATTACCTCCTACGAGCAGTACTTC.

The chain has TRBV7-8 and TRBJ2-3; possibly TRBD1 or TRBD2 for D (6 bases each). The CDR3 is 15 residues long. The V end was cut by 1 base, the J end by 3 bases, with 11 bases between. Germline V gene sequence: CDR1 SGHVS, CDR2 FQNEAQ. The CDR3 sequence: CASSLGWGATDTQYF. Written as DNA, the CDR3 is TGTGCCAGCAGCTTAGGTTGGGGGGCTACAGATACGCAGTATTTT.

This clone was seen once. The chain has TRBV30 and TRBJ1-2; 10 bases align to TRBD1. The CDR3 is made up of 14 amino acids. V lost 5 bases to trimming and J lost 8 bases; unmatched junction nucleotides: 11. Germline CDR1 is GTSNPN and CDR2 is SVGIG (reference sequence). CDR3 coding DNA: TGTGCCTGGGGCGCCGGGACAGGGGCGTTCGGCTACACCTTC. Translation: CAWGAGTGAFGYTF.

CDR3 in DNA: TGTGCCAGCAGCCCGGGACAGATTAATGAAAAACTGTTTTTT. Amino acid sequence: CASSPGQINEKLFF. The chain carries TRBV13 and TRBJ1-4; 7 bases are a match to TRBD1. The V gene's germline CDR1 is PRHDT and CDR2 FYEKMQ (reference sequence). V lost 5 bases and J lost 4; bases outside the gene matches: 4. The CDR3 spans 14 residues.

This clone was recorded once. The chain joins TRBV5-6 to TRBJ1-4; TRBD1 aligns across 8 bases. The CDR3 covers 17 residues. Germline lookup yields CDR1 SGHDT and CDR2 YYEEEE. After removal of 0 bases from V and 2 bases from J, the junction contained 6 bases not matched to a gene. DNA of the CDR3: TGTGCCAGCAGCTTGGGAAAGGACAGGGTGACTAATGAAAAACTGTTTTTT. This codes for CASSLGKDRVTNEKLFF.

The V gene is TRBV11-2, the J gene TRBJ2-5; TRBD2 matches at 9 bases. The V gene's germline CDR1 is SGHAT and CDR2 FQNNGV. CDR3 size: 18 residues. V gave up 1 base and J gave up 5 bases; unmatched junction bases: 14. CDR3 coding DNA: TGTGCCAGCAGCTTAGCCCCGGGACTAGCAAGCGGTAGCGAGACCCAGTACTTC. Translation: CASSLAPGLASGSETQYF.

The V and J genes are TRBV7-9 and TRBJ2-7; 8 nucleotides match TRBD1. The CDR3 loop spans 15 amino acids. Germline V gene sequence: CDR1 SEHNR, CDR2 FQNEAQ (reference sequence). V was pared by 1 base and J by 3 bases, with 5 bases of the junction left unmatched. CDR3 sequence: CASSLGQGAHYEQYF. For the CDR3, the DNA is TGTGCCAGCAGCTTAGGGCAGGGGGCACACTACGAGCAGTACTTC.

This sequence joins TRBV7-9 and TRBJ2-7; 7 bases fit TRBD1. The CDR3 is 13 amino acids. The V segment lost 5 bases and the J segment 5 bases; nucleotides outside the gene matches: 6. From germline, CDR1 is SEHNR and CDR2 FQNEAQ (reference sequence). The CDR3 nucleotides are TGTGCCAGCAGCCCGTATGGGACAGACGAGCAGTACTTC. Protein product: CASSPYGTDEQYF.

The rearrangement joins TRBV15 to TRBJ2-7; 8 bases line up with TRBD1. The V gene end was trimmed by 5 bases and the J gene end by 5 bases; junction bases not matched to a gene: 5. From germline, CDR1 is LNHNV and CDR2 YYDKDF (reference sequence). CDR3 length equals 13 residues. The CDR3 DNA is TGTGCCACCAGCCGACAGGGGTGGCACGAGCAGTACTTC. It specifies CATSRQGWHEQYF. The full variable domain, in which reference TRBV15 and TRBJ2-7 provide the parts outside the CDR3, is DAMVIQNPRYQVTQFGKPVTLSCSQTLNHNVMYWYQQKSSQAPKLLFHYYDKDFNNEADTPDNFQSRRPNTSFCFLDIRSPGLGDTAMYLCATSRQGWHEQYFGPGTRLTVT.

The chain combines TRBV2 with TRBJ1-2; unclear D gene. The CDR3 consists of 11 residues. Germline V gene data show CDR1 as SNHLY and CDR2 as FYNNEI. Trimming stripped 7 bases from V and 8 bases from J, with 11 bases between. The CDR3, as DNA: TGTGCCAGCACCGAAGGGATCGGCTACACCTTC. It is translated as CASTEGIGYTF.

The chain is built from TRBV5-6 and TRBJ2-6; tentative D call: TRBD1 (5 bases). The ends were cut back, 0 bases at V and 0 bases at J, with 10 bases in the middle. CDR3 size: 17 residues. CDR1 and CDR2 from the germline V gene are SGHDT and YYEEEE. CDR3 loop: CASSLEGHSSGANVLTF. The CDR3 DNA sequence: TGTGCCAGCAGCTTGGAGGGGCACTCCTCTGGGGCCAACGTCCTGACTTTC.

The genes are TRBV7-2 and TRBJ2-7; TRBD2 is a possible D gene (5 bases). V gave up 5 bases and J gave up 2 bases, with 19 bases separating them. This CDR3 region has 16 residues. The germline V gene has CDR1 SGHTA and CDR2 FQGNSA. Written as DNA, the CDR3 is TGTGCCAGCAGCCTAGAGCGGTCGAGCCGTCCCTACGAGCAGTACTTC. This codes for CASSLERSSRPYEQYF.

The chain has TRBV6-1 and TRBJ2-2, with 8 bases that match TRBD1. CDR3 size: 15 residues. Germline V gives CDR1 MNHNS, CDR2 SASEGT. V was pared by 1 base and J by 6 bases, with 4 bases of the junction left unmatched. The CDR3 is CASSEGTGYSGELFF. The CDR3 DNA sequence: TGTGCCAGCAGTGAAGGGACAGGGTACTCCGGGGAGCTGTTTTTT.